This TCR beta chain was obtained from a study of response to subunit inactivated influenza vaccine listed by TCRdb under 2018. Turning to the overall study: Deep quantitative T cell receptor repertoire profiling was used in the study to track responses to a trivalent subunit inactivated influenza vaccine.

What the work shows at the level of the full study, not this receptor alone: The authors suggested that each seasonal influenza vaccination may recruit only a limited number of new T cells.

This clonotype has ten or more counts. The antigen it recognizes is unknown. The sample holds no much larger clone one base away, and base qualities are not on file. The germline V gene encodes CDR1 DFQATT and CDR2 SNEGSKA (reference sequence). The trim is 3 bases for V and 6 bases for J, with a gap of 15 bases between the germline ends. The CDR3 covers 15 residues, taking in both the cysteine and the phenylalanine. This entry keeps only the CDR3 DNA: 45 bases, framed from base 1. Library creation used RT-PCR. The sample was run on an Illumina HiSeq 2500. TCRdb reprocessing: public reads trimmed at Q25 with fastp, clones called with MiXCR, in-frame beta chains kept. Here each entry gathers all rows of one CDR3 protein and keeps the most common genes and DNA. The sample contains 750,000 to 850,000 distinct CDR3 sequences, roughly 18% of them found a single time. Roughly 10% of the sample is in the top ten clones.

Sample: PBMCs from blood, taken 4 to 6 days after vaccination. The rearrangement combines TRBV20-1 with TRBJ1-6; matching of 6 bases hints at TRBD1 as the D gene. This sequence originates from a man aged 45-60 years who received an inactivated influenza vaccine. Donor details come from another sample of the same person, matched by shared clones. The DNA is as follows: TGCAGTGCTAGGGCTACAGGGAGCCCTAATTCACCCCTCCACTTT. Translated, this gives CSARATGSPNSPLHF.